This T cell receptor (beta chain) emerged from a study of T cells expressing NK-cell markers. Study details: Each TCR beta repertoire originated in sorted T cells that were CD3+CD56+NKG2C+, CD3+CD56+NKG2C- or CD3+CD56-NKG2C+. Among eight sequenced donors, seven carried HCMV seropositivity while one was seronegative.

CDR3 length: 14 amino acids. Germline assignment: CDR1 SGHAT and CDR2 FQNNGV. After re-calling the 5' RACE reads, TCRdb lists one entry per CDR3 protein, DNA absent. This table holds 400,000 to 450,000 distinct CDR3 sequences. The clonotype originates from a woman aged 18-70 years in good health. This chain uses TRBV11-2 with TRBJ1-5; the TRBD1 assignment by TCRdb is unverifiable without DNA. The sequenced sample was blood T cells: a sorted CD56 or NKG2C T cell subset, CD4+ or CD8+ T cells, or bulk PBMC T cells (not recorded which). The CDR3 spells CASSSGHPNQPQHF. Full variable domain (outside the CDR3, taken from reference TRBV11-2 and TRBJ1-5): EAGVAQSPRYKIIEKRQSVAFWCNPISGHATLYWYQQILGQGPKLLIQFQNNGVVDDSQLPKDRFSAERLKGVDSTLKIQPAKLEDSAVYLCASSSGHPNQPQHFGDGTRLSIL.